This T cell receptor beta chain came from a study of blood T cell repertoires in COVID-19. The overall study: Sites across the United States, Italy and Spain contributed samples from acute and convalescent COVID-19. In each case, the material was cDNA or gDNA derived from T cells, B-cell-depleted T cells, or PBMCs.

In the study's own analysis: Amplified reference gene primers provided the basis for estimating nucleated cell counts. The repertoire was sequenced with immunoSEQ multiplex PCR; TCRdb's copy has only in-frame clones and lacks some. The D gene and trimming were derived from the DNA, and the V and J assignments and clone size from that table. In the table there are hundreds of thousands of clones, around 81% of which are singletons. Ages ranged from roughly 18 to 95 years, with residence in about two dozen US areas. Sequencing was performed on PBMCs or T cells enriched from blood (not recorded which). The sequence was obtained from a man between 25 and 39 years old with acute COVID-19.

The CDR3 region has the DNA TGTGCCACCAGCAGAGATTACGGGACAGGGAGACAGGGCACCGGGGAGCTGTTTTTT. It is translated as CATSRDYGTGRQGTGELFF. The chain employs TRBV15 and TRBJ2-2, with TRBD1 matching over 9 bases. Trimming at V came to 0 bases and at J to 4 bases, leaving 12 bases not matched to a gene. The CDR3 has 19 residues. Germline V CDR1 and CDR2: LNHNV, YYDKDF (reference sequence).